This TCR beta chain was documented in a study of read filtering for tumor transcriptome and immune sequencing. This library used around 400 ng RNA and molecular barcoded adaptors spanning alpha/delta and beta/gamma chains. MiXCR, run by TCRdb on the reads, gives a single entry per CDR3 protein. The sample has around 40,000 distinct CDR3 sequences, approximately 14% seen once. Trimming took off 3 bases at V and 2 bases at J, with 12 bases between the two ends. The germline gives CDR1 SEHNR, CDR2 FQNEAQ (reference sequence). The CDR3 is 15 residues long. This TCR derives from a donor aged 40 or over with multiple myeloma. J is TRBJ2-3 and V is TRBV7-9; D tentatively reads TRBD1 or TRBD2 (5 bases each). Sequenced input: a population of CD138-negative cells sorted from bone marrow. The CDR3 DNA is TGTGCCAGCAGCTTGGTAGGGACCACCACAGATACGCAGTATTTT. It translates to CASSLVGTTTDTQYF.